Detailed here is one T cell receptor beta chain. Antigen: not known. By 5'RACE template switching, TCR cDNA was produced, with a universal primer site and UMIs added in the process. TCRdb called the 5' RACE reads again in MiXCR, with one record for every CDR3 protein. The sample holds 500,000 to 550,000 distinct CDR3 sequences, 20% to 25% seen once. This CDR3 has 14 amino acids. Trimming pared 8 bases from V and 1 base from J, leaving 9 bases between. Germline CDR1 MDHEN, CDR2 SYDVKM. The data are from a study of T cells after yellow fever vaccination. Study observations and caveats: A faster peak, day 5 versus 15, was reached by the weaker secondary response. Post-booster repertoires contained most primary-vaccination clones again (roughly 95% CD4, 85% to 90% CD8). Clonotypes found in both CD4 and CD8 compartments made up a small share.

Sequenced here: PBMCs, sampled less than 25 days after the first yellow fever vaccination. The J gene is TRBJ2-6, the V gene TRBV28; either TRBD1 or TRBD2 may supply D (5 bases each). The sequence was obtained from a man aged 18 to 35 who received the YFV17D yellow fever vaccine. CDR3 amino acids: CASRGTSGANVLTF. The CDR3 DNA sequence: TGTGCCAGCCGGGGCACTTCTGGGGCCAACGTCCTGACTTTC.